The clone carrying this TCR beta chain showed up just a few times. Antigen specificity is unknown. CDR3 length: 15 amino acids. This entry comes from a study of T-cell memory formation after mild COVID-19. Study results and limitations: Pre-infection memory held some responding clones, suggesting pre-existing cross-reactive T cells responded.

A 5'RACE reaction primed in the constant segment made cDNA libraries of TCR alpha and TCR beta, and these carried sample barcodes and UMIs. MiXCR, run by TCRdb on the 5' RACE reads, gives a single entry per CDR3 protein. The sample includes 550,000 to 600,000 distinct CDR3 sequences, around 16% seen only once; the top ten take around 7.8%. The origin of this receptor is an adult woman who had mild COVID-19 (a few samples of this study predate the infection). Cell type and time point are not known. The V gene is TRBV21-1, the J gene TRBJ2-3; the table's D gene call, TRBD1, was not cross checked with the DNA. TRBV21-1 is classified as a pseudogene. Sequencing was performed on PBMCs or a T cell subset sorted from them (not recorded which). CDR3 DNA: TGTGCCAGAGCCGGGACAGGTTCTAGCACAGATACGCAGTATTTT. Protein product: CARAGTGSSTDTQYF.